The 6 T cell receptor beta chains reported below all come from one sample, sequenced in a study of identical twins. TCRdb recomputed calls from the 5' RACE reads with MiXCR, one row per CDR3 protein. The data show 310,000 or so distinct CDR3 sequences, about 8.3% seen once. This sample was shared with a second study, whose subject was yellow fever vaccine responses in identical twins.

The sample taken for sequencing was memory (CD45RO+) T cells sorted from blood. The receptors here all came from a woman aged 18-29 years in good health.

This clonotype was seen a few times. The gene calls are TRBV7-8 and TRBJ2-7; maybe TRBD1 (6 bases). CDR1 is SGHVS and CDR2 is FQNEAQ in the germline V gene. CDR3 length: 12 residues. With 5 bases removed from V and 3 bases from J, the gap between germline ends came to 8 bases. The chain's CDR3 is CASSTQGYEQYF. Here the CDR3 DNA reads TGTGCCAGCAGCACACAGGGCTACGAGCAGTACTTC.

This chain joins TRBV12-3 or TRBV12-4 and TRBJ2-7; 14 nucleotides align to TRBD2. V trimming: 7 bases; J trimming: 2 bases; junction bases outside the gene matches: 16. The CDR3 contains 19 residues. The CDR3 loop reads CASIIPGLAGVRRPYEQYF. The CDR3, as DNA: TGTGCCAGCATTATCCCGGGACTAGCGGGAGTGAGACGACCCTACGAGCAGTACTTC.

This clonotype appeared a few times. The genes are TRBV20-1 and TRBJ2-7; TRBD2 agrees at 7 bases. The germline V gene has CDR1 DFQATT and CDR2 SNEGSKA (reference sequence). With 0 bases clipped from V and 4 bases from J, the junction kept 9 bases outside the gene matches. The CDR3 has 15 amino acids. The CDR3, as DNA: TGCAGTGCTAGAGATAGGGGAGGGGCGGGATACGAGCAGTACTTC. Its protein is CSARDRGGAGYEQYF.

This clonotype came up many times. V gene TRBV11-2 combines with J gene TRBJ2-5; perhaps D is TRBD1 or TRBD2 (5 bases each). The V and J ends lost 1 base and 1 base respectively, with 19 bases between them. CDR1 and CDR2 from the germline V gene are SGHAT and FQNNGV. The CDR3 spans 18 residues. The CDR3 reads CASSLGRVGESLQETQYF. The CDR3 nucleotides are TGTGCCAGCAGCTTAGGCAGGGTGGGGGAGTCACTCCAAGAGACCCAGTACTTC.

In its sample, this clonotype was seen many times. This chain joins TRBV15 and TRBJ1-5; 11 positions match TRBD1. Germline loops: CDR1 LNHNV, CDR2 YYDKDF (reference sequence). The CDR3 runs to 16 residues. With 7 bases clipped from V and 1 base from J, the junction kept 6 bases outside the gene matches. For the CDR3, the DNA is TGTGCCACCAACCCCGGACAGGGGGCAAGCAATCAGCCCCAGCATTTT. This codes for CATNPGQGASNQPQHF.

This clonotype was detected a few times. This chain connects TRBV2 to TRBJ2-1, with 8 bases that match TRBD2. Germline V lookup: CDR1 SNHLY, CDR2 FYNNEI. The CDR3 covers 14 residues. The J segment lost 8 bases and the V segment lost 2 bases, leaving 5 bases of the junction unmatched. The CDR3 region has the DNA TGTGCCAGCAGTGAACGGGGGGGTTTCTATGAGCAGTTCTTC. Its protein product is CASSERGGFYEQFF.